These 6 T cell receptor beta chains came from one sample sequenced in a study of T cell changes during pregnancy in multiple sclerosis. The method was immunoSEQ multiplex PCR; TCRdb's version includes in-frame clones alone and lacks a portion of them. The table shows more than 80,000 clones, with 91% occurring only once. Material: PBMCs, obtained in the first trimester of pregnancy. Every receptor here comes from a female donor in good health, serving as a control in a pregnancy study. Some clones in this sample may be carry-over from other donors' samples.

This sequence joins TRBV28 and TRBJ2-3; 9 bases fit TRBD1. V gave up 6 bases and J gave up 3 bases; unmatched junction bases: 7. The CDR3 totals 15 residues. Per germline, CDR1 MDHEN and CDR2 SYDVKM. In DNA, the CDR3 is TGTGCCAGCAGGACAGGGGGTGGTTTTACAGATACGCAGTATTTT. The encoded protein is CASRTGGGFTDTQYF.

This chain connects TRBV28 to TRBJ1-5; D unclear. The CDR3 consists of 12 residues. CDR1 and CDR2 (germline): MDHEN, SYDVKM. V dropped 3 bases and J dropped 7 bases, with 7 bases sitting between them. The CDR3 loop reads CASSFGSQPQHF. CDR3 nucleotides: TGTGCCAGCAGTTTCGGGTCACAGCCCCAGCATTTT.

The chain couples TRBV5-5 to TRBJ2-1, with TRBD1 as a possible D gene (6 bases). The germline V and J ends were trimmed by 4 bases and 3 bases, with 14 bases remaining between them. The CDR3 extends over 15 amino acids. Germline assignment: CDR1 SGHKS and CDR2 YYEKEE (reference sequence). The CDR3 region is CASSRRDTFYNEQFF. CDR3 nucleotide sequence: TGTGCCAGCAGCCGCCGGGACACTTTCTACAATGAGCAGTTCTTC.

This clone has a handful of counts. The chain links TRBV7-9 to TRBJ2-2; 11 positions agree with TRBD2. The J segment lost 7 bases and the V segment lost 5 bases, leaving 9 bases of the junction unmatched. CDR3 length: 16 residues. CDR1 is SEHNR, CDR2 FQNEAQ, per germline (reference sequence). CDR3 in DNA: TGTGCCAGCAGCGCCCGTAGCGGGAGGGACATCGGGGAGCTGTTTTTT. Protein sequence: CASSARSGRDIGELFF.

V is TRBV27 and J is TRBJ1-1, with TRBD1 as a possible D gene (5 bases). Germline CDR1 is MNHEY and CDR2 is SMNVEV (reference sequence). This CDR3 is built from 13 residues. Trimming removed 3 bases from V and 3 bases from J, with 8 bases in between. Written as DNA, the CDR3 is TGTGCCAGCAGTTTCGGGGGGTACACTGAAGCTTTCTTT. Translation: CASSFGGYTEAFF.

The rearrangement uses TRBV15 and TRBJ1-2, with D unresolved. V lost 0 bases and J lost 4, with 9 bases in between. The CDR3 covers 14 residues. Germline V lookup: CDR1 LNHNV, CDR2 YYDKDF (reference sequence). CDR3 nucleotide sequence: TGTGCCACCAGCAGAGATTCAGGAGGCTATGGCTACACCTTC. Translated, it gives CATSRDSGGYGYTF.